One and the same sample provided the 6 T cell receptor beta chains below, sequenced in a study of response to subunit inactivated influenza vaccine. TCRdb used MiXCR to reprocess the RT-PCR reads, holding one entry per CDR3 protein. Among about 160,000 distinct CDR3 sequences listed, about a tenth were seen once. The starting material was non-naive T cells sorted from PBMCs, obtained 45 days after vaccination. These receptors all stem from a man in his forties or fifties who received an inactivated influenza vaccine.

Here the CDR3 DNA reads TGTGCCAGCAGTTTAGGGATACAGGGGCCCCCCACAGATACGCAGTATTTT. Translating gives CASSLGIQGPPTDTQYF. The genes are TRBV12-3 or TRBV12-4 and TRBJ2-3, with 7 positions matching TRBD1. The CDR3 sequence is 17 residues long. V shed 1 base, J shed 2 bases, and the junction held 9 bases outside the gene matches.

Ten or more counts support this clonotype. The J gene is TRBJ2-5, the V gene TRBV7-9, with D perhaps TRBD1 or TRBD2 (5 bases each). V lost 2 bases, J lost 5 bases, and 12 bases lay in between. CDR1 SEHNR and CDR2 FQNEAQ come from the germline V gene (reference sequence). This CDR3 has 14 amino acids. The CDR3 reads CASSLPSGAETQYF. The CDR3 DNA sequence: TGTGCCAGCAGCTTACCCTCCGGGGCGGAGACCCAGTACTTC.

This clonotype was picked up one time. The chain carries TRBV6-5 and TRBJ2-1; TRBD2 agrees at 7 bases. The V gene end was trimmed by 0 bases and the J gene end by 1 base; junction bases not matched to a gene: 3. Germline V gives CDR1 MNHEY, CDR2 SVGAGI. The CDR3 length is 16 residues. CDR3 coding DNA: TGTGCCAGCAGTTACTCATCGGGGGGATCCTACAATGAGCAGTTCTTC. Its translation: CASSYSSGGSYNEQFF.

The gene calls are TRBV14 and TRBJ2-1; 8 nucleotides agree with TRBD2. Looked up from germline, CDR1 is SGHDN and CDR2 is FVKESK. The CDR3 spans 17 residues. With 1 base clipped from V and 8 bases from J, the junction kept 13 bases outside the gene matches. The CDR3, as DNA: TGTGCCAGCAGCCAAGTCAGGGGACGGAGCGGGAGTTATGAGCAGTTCTTC. This translates into CASSQVRGRSGSYEQFF.

Points on this clonotype: This may be a read error, as it is one base from a much larger clone. The chain recombines TRBV6-1 with TRBJ2-7, with a weak D call TRBD1 (5 bases). This CDR3 contains 13 residues. Trimming removed 5 bases from V and 7 bases from J, with 15 bases in between. The V gene's germline CDR1 is MNHNS and CDR2 SASEGT. The CDR3 spells CASSRGQGKEQYF. The CDR3 nucleotides are TGTGCCAGCAGTCGCGGCCAGGGTAAGGAGCAGTACTTC.

This clonotype was detected ten times or more. The chain recombines TRBV24-1 with TRBJ2-2; no clear D gene. Trimming took 6 bases from V and 7 from J, leaving 8 bases between them. The CDR3 is 12 amino acids. CDR1 is KGHDR and CDR2 is SFDVKD in the germline V gene. The CDR3 sequence is CATSPYYGELFF. The CDR3, as DNA: TGTGCCACCAGTCCCTATTACGGGGAGCTGTTTTTT.